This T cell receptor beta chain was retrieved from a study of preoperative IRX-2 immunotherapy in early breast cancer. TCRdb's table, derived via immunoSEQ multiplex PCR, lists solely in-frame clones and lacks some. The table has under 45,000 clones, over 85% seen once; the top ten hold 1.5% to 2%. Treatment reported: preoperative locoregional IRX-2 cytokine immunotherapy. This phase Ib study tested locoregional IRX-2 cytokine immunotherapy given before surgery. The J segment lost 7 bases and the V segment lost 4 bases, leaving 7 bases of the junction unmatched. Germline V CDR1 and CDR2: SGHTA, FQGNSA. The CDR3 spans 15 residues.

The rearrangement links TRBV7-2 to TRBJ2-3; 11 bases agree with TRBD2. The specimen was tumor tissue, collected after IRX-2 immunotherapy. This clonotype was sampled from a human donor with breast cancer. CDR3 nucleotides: TGTGCCAGCAGCTCCTTAGCGGGGGGGAGTTATACGCAGTATTTT. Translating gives CASSSLAGGSYTQYF.